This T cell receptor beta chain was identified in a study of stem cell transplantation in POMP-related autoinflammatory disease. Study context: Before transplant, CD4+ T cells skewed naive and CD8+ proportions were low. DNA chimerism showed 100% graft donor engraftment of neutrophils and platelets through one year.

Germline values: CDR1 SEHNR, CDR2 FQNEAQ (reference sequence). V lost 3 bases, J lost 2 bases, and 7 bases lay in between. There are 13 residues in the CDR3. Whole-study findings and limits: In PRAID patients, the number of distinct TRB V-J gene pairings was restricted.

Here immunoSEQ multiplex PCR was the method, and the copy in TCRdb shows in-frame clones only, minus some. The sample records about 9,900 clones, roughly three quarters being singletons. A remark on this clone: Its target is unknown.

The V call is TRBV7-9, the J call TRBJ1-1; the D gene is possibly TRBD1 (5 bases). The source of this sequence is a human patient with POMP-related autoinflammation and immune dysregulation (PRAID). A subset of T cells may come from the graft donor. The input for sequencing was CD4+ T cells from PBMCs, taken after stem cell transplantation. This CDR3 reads CASSFGANTEAFF. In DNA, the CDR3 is TGTGCCAGCAGCTTTGGGGCTAACACTGAAGCTTTCTTT.